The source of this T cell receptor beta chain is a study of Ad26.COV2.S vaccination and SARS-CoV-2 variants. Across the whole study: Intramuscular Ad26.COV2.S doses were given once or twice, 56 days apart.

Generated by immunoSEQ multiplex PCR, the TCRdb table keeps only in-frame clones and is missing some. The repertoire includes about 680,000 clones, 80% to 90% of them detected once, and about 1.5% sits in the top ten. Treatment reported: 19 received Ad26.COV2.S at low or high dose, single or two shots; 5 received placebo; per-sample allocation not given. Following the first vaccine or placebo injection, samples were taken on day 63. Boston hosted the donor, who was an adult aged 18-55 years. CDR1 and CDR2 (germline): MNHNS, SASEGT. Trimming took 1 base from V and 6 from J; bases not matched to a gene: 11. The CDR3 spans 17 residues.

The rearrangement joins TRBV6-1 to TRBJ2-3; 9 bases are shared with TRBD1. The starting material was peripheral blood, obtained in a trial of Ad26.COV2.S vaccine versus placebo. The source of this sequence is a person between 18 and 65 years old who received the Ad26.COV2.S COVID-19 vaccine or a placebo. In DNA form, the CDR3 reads TGTGCCAGCAGTGAAGGGGCGGGGACAGGGAACTTTGATACGCAGTATTTT. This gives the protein CASSEGAGTGNFDTQYF.